This passage covers 15 T cell receptor beta chains from one sample sequenced in a study of patients and donors after allogeneic stem cell transplantation. TCRdb independently ran MiXCR on the RT-PCR reads; one entry per CDR3 protein. The data show 920,000 or so distinct CDR3 sequences, with about 20% seen just once and 5% to 6.5% held by the top ten. The sample taken for sequencing was blood, either unsorted or a sorted T cell fraction (not recorded which). These receptors came from a human donor who was either an allogeneic HSCT recipient or a stem cell or donor lymphocyte infusion donor (not recorded which). It is not recorded whose cells these are; they may come from a transplant donor.

This clonotype was counted between two and nine times. This chain joins TRBV7-3 and TRBJ2-3, with D possibly being TRBD2 (6 bases). Trimming pared 1 base from V and 4 bases from J, leaving 9 bases between. The CDR3 length is 14 residues. Germline CDR1 SGHTA, CDR2 FQGTGA. The CDR3 DNA sequence: TGTGCCAGCAGCTTAAGCGGGGTCGCAGATACGCAGTATTTT. Translated: CASSLSGVADTQYF. The full variable domain, with the rest looked up from reference TRBV7-3 and TRBJ2-3, is GAGVSQTPSNKVTEKGKYVELRCDPISGHTALYWYRQSLGQGPEFLIYFQGTGAADDSGLPNDRFFAVRPEGSVSTLKIQRTERGDSAVYLCASSLSGVADTQYFGPGTRLTVL.

The V and J genes are TRBV18 and TRBJ1-1; weak D call: TRBD1 (5 bases). Germline V gene data show CDR1 as KGHSH and CDR2 as LQKENI. V shed 3 bases and J shed 6 bases, with 23 bases lying between them. This CDR3 has 17 amino acids. The CDR3 here is CASSPISQGGWIAEAFF. In DNA form, the CDR3 reads TGTGCCAGCTCACCGATAAGTCAGGGAGGGTGGATCGCTGAAGCTTTCTTT.

This clonotype was counted a few times. The V and J genes are TRBV29-1 and TRBJ2-5; 7 bases fit TRBD1. V gave up 1 base and J gave up 2 bases; unmatched junction bases: 4. Germline V gene sequence: CDR1 SQVTM, CDR2 ANQGSEA. The CDR3 totals 14 residues. The chain's CDR3 is CSVEVETGQETQYF. CDR3 DNA sequence: TGCAGCGTTGAAGTTGAGACAGGGCAAGAGACCCAGTACTTC.

This chain connects TRBV6-4 to TRBJ2-2; no clear D. Between the trimmed V and J ends, which lost 4 bases and 4 bases, there was a span of 16 bases. The length of the CDR3 is 16 residues. Germline lookup yields CDR1 MRHNA and CDR2 SNTAGT. Here the CDR3 DNA reads TGTGCCAGCAGTGGAAGGGTCTTCGTAATCACCGGGGAGCTGTTTTTT. Translated: CASSGRVFVITGELFF.

The chain combines TRBV5-1 with TRBJ2-7, with TRBD2 as a possible D gene (6 bases). V was trimmed by 0 bases and J by 6 bases, leaving 10 bases between them. This CDR3 spans 13 amino acids. Germline V gene data show CDR1 as SGHRS and CDR2 as YFSETQ. The CDR3 reads CASSLASVAEQYF. For the CDR3, the DNA is TGCGCCAGCAGCTTGGCTAGCGTGGCCGAGCAGTACTTC.

In its sample, this clonotype was seen a few times. J is TRBJ2-7 and V is TRBV11-2; TRBD1 aligns across 9 bases. Unmatched junction bases numbered 6, after V lost 5 bases and J lost 1 base. Germline loops: CDR1 SGHAT, CDR2 FQNNGV. The CDR3 loop spans 15 amino acids. CDR3 DNA: TGTGCCAGCAGCATACAGGGGGCGAATTCCTACGAGCAGTACTTC. Its translation: CASSIQGANSYEQYF.

The V gene is TRBV6-5, the J gene TRBJ2-7, with 11 bases that match TRBD2. Germline CDR1 reads MNHEY; CDR2 reads SVGAGI. The V and J ends lost 2 bases and 0 bases, in that order; junction bases with no gene match: 6. CDR3 length: 17 residues. The DNA of the CDR3 is TGTGCCAGCAGTTACACGGGACTAGCGGAGAGCTCCTACGAGCAGTACTTC. It codes for CASSYTGLAESSYEQYF.

This rearrangement joins TRBV4-1 to TRBJ1-4; D is uncertain. This CDR3 comprises 15 residues. Germline lookup yields CDR1 MGHRA and CDR2 YSYEKL. V lost 4 bases and J lost 0, with 9 bases in between. CDR3 bases: TGCGCCAGCAGCCTCCTGCCTACAACTAATGAAAAACTGTTTTTT. Translated, it gives CASSLLPTTNEKLFF.

This clonotype was detected a few times. This chain's CDR3 is CSATAAGRNEKLFF. The CDR3 region has the DNA TGCAGTGCCACCGCGGCAGGGCGGAATGAAAAACTGTTTTTT. The chain is built from TRBV20-1 and TRBJ1-4; tentatively, D is TRBD1 (5 bases). CDR1 is DFQATT, CDR2 SNEGSKA, per germline (reference sequence). The CDR3 sequence is 14 residues long. Deletions cut 6 bases from V and 5 bases from J, with 16 bases between.

CDR3 nucleotide sequence: TGCAGCCGGACAGGGGGGTTCGCTGAAGCTTTCTTT. Its protein is CSRTGGFAEAFF. The chain uses TRBV20-1 and TRBJ1-1, with 10 bases lining up with TRBD1. The CDR3 is made up of 12 amino acids. The V gene's germline CDR1 is DFQATT and CDR2 SNEGSKA (reference sequence).

The chain joins TRBV10-3 to TRBJ1-5; TRBD1 might be the D (6 bases). The germline V gene encodes CDR1 ENHRY and CDR2 SYGVKD. This CDR3 spans 13 amino acids. The V end was cut by 8 bases, the J end by 4 bases, with 12 bases between. The CDR3 region is CAIANRENQPQHF. Written as DNA, the CDR3 is TGTGCCATCGCGAACAGGGAGAATCAGCCCCAGCATTTT.

The chain combines TRBV5-1 with TRBJ1-4, with 8 nucleotides matching TRBD1. With V trimmed by 2 bases and J by 5 bases, 8 bases remained unmatched. The CDR3 extends over 16 amino acids. Germline CDR1 and CDR2: SGHRS and YFSETQ. CDR3 sequence (DNA): TGCGCCAGCAGCTTTACAGGGGGAACATTCAATGAAAAACTGTTTTTT. Amino acids: CASSFTGGTFNEKLFF.

The gene calls are TRBV25-1 and TRBJ2-2; TRBD2 aligns across 8 bases. The V gene's germline CDR1 is MGHDK and CDR2 SYGVNS. The CDR3 runs to 16 residues. The V segment lost 1 base and the J segment 0 bases; nucleotides outside the gene matches: 1. In DNA, the CDR3 is TGTGCCAGCAGTGAATTGCGGGGGGCGAACACCGGGGAGCTGTTTTTT. Translation: CASSELRGANTGELFF.

V is TRBV7-6 and J is TRBJ1-4, with D perhaps matching TRBD1 (6 bases). Deletions cut 5 bases from V and 9 bases from J, with 16 bases between. The CDR3 spans 14 residues. Looked up from germline, CDR1 is SGHVS and CDR2 is FNYEAQ. Written as DNA, the CDR3 is TGTGCCAGCAGCCAACCAGACAGGAATCAAAAACTGTTTTTT. Translated: CASSQPDRNQKLFF.

The J gene is TRBJ1-1, the V gene TRBV4-3; D call uncertain. V was clipped by 0 bases and J by 5 bases, with 13 bases between them. The CDR3 length is 15 residues. The germline V gene encodes CDR1 LGHNA and CDR2 YSLEER. CDR3 loop: CASSQDLGVGTEAFF. CDR3 DNA sequence: TGCGCCAGCAGCCAAGATCTCGGCGTTGGGACTGAAGCTTTCTTT.